This is a list of T cell receptor beta chains from one sample in a study of cytomegalovirus exposure and HLA in healthy donors. Assay: immunoSEQ multiplex PCR; the TCRdb copy retains only in-frame clones and omits some. The repertoire holds roughly 140,000 clones, with around four fifths as singletons. The sequenced material came from PBMCs. These receptors were collected from a boy younger than 10 in good health and CMV-seronegative. CDR3s include the opening cysteine and the closing phenylalanine or tryptophan. A D gene is named only where the DNA matches it firmly. The size of a clone is reported for some rows only, either as once, few or many, or as a class for expanded clones.

j_call cdr3_length clone_size v_call d_call cdr3_nt cdr3_aa
TRBJ1-1 15 NA TRBV11-2 NA TGTGCCAGCAGCTTGGGCCAGTTTTTGGGCACTGAAGCTTTCTTT CASSLGQFLGTEAFF
TRBJ2-1 15 few TRBV25-1 TRBD1 TGTGCCAGCAGTGTTACCGGGACAGGGAATTATGAGCAGTTCTTC CASSVTGTGNYEQFF
TRBJ1-1 13 NA TRBV5-1 NA TGCGCCACCTCGGTCAGGGTTTCCACTGAAGCTTTCTTT CATSVRVSTEAFF
TRBJ2-3 17 NA TRBV7-9 NA TGTGCCAGCAGCTTAATGGCACAGCTAAGAGTTGGAGATACGCAGTATTTT CASSLMAQLRVGDTQYF
TRBJ2-7 14 few TRBV10-3 TRBD1 TGTGCCATCAGCGGACAGGGGGGAACCTACGAGCAGTACTTC CAISGQGGTYEQYF
TRBJ2-2 16 NA TRBV19 TRBD2 TGTGCCAGTAGTATACGCGGGCTAGCGGGGCCCGGGGAGCTGTTTTTT CASSIRGLAGPGELFF
TRBJ2-6 18 once TRBV5-1 NA TGCGCCAGCAGCGCGACCGGGACTGCTAGCTCTGGGGCCAACGTCCTGACTTTC CASSATGTASSGANVLTF
TRBJ1-5 13 NA TRBV6-5 NA TGTGCCAGCAGGAGACAGGGCAATCAGCCCCAGCATTTT CASRRQGNQPQHF
TRBJ1-1 15 NA TRBV27 TRBD1 TGTGCCAGCAGCCGACTTACCGTAACAGGGGAGGAAGCTTTCTTT CASSRLTVTGEEAFF
TRBJ2-5 15 NA TRBV6-5 TRBD1 TGTGCCAGCAGTGTGGACAGGGTGTTTGGGGAGACCCAGTACTTC CASSVDRVFGETQYF
TRBJ1-4 15 NA TRBV6-1 NA TGTGCCAGCAGCCGCACAGGGTCAGGTTATGAAAAACTGTTTTTT CASSRTGSGYEKLFF
TRBJ2-5 15 NA TRBV19 TRBD1 TGTGCCAGTGCCCAGGGGCAGGGGGCGATGGAGACCCAGTACTTC CASAQGQGAMETQYF
TRBJ2-7 15 NA TRBV4-1 NA TGCGCCAGCAGCCACCCACCCACAGGGAGACTGGAGCAGTACTTC CASSHPPTGRLEQYF
TRBJ2-3 16 NA TRBV9 TRBD2 TGTGCCAGCAGCCAGACTAGCGGGAGGAGCACAGATACGCAGTATTTT CASSQTSGRSTDTQYF
TRBJ2-7 11 NA TRBV27 TRBD2 TGTGCCTGCTGGGGGGGTTACGAGCAGTACTTC CACWGGYEQYF
TRBJ2-5 16 NA TRBV5-1 TRBD2 TGCGCCAGCAGCAGTGTACTAGCGGGGGGGCGAGAGACCCAGTACTTC CASSSVLAGGRETQYF
TRBJ2-7 15 once TRBV7-9 NA TGTGCCAGCACTACAGGATATCATCCTAACTACGAGCAGTACTTC CASTTGYHPNYEQYF
TRBJ1-5 14 NA TRBV6-5 NA TGTGCCAGCAGTTATACAGGGAGCAATCAGCCCCAGCATTTT CASSYTGSNQPQHF
TRBJ2-2 12 few TRBV11-3 NA TGTGCCAGCAGCCCCGGGACCGGGGAGCTGTTTTTT CASSPGTGELFF
TRBJ2-1 13 NA TRBV6-6 TRBD1 TGTGCCAGCACGGGACAGGGGGCGGGTGAGCAGTTCTTC CASTGQGAGEQFF
TRBJ1-6 16 NA TRBV5-1 TRBD1 TGCGCCAGCAGCTTAGGACAGGACCACTATAATTCACCCCTCCACTTT CASSLGQDHYNSPLHF
TRBJ1-1 14 once TRBV14 NA TGTGCCAGCAGCCAGCAGGGTCGACACACTGAAGCTTTCTTT CASSQQGRHTEAFF
TRBJ2-7 15 once TRBV6-1 TRBD1 TGTGCCAGCAGTATCTTCAGGGGGCGCGGATACGAGCAGTACTTC CASSIFRGRGYEQYF
TRBJ2-6 19 NA TRBV4-3 TRBD1 TGCGCCAGCAGCCAAGATAAGACAGGGGTCTTTTCTGGGGCCAACGTCCTGACTTTC CASSQDKTGVFSGANVLTF
TRBJ2-1 14 NA TRBV6-5 NA TGTGCCAGCAGTTACTCGAGTAGCTACAATGAGCAGTTCTTC CASSYSSSYNEQFF
TRBJ2-7 13 NA TRBV4-3 NA TGCGCCAGCAGCCCCGGACAGTCCTACGAGCAGTACTTC CASSPGQSYEQYF
TRBJ2-1 17 NA TRBV7-2 NA TGTGCCAGCAGCTTAGAGGGGGACCTGGGGCCCTACAATGAGCAGTTCTTC CASSLEGDLGPYNEQFF
TRBJ1-2 12 NA TRBV27 NA TGTGCCAGCAGGACAGGAGGCTATGGCTACACCTTC CASRTGGYGYTF
TRBJ2-7 16 NA TRBV27 TRBD2 TGTGCCAGCAGTTTAGCCCCCGGGGGACTACGCTACGAGCAGTACTTC CASSLAPGGLRYEQYF
TRBJ1-6 15 NA TRBV7-2 NA TGTGCCAGCAGCGGCAGGGGCAGATATAATTCACCCCTCCACTTT CASSGRGRYNSPLHF
TRBJ2-3 15 NA TRBV27 TRBD2 TGTGCCAGCAGTCCGAGCGGGGCGGGGCTGAATACGCAGTATTTT CASSPSGAGLNTQYF
TRBJ2-3 13 NA TRBV6-6 TRBD2 TGTGCCAGCAGTACGGGGGGGGCAGATACGCAGTATTTT CASSTGGADTQYF
TRBJ2-5 14 NA TRBV5-1 TRBD2 TGCGCCAGCAGAGCCAGCGGGGGGGAAGAGACCCAGTACTTC CASRASGGEETQYF
TRBJ2-7 11 NA TRBV6-1 NA TGTGCCAGCAGTGAGCCTCAGGTTGAGTACTTC CASSEPQVEYF
TRBJ2-1 15 NA TRBV5-1 NA TGCGCCAGCAGCTTTGGGAGCTTCCTCAACAATGAGCAGTTCTTC CASSFGSFLNNEQFF
TRBJ2-3 10 NA TRBV11-1 NA TGTGCCAGAGCCGGGGATACGCAGTATTTT CARAGDTQYF
TRBJ2-1 15 NA TRBV2 NA TGTGCCAGCGAGCAGGGCCGAAGCTCCTACAATGAGCAGTTCTTC CASEQGRSSYNEQFF
TRBJ2-7 15 NA TRBV9 TRBD2 TGTGCCAGCAGCGCAGACGGCGGGGGGACCTACGAGCAGTACTTC CASSADGGGTYEQYF